The 25 T cell receptor beta chains listed next were all sequenced from one sample in a study of response to subunit inactivated influenza vaccine. TCRdb recomputed calls from the RT-PCR reads with MiXCR, one row per CDR3 protein. The table includes roughly 760,000 distinct CDR3 sequences, 20% to 25% detected once. The source was PBMCs from blood, collected about 5 days after vaccination. The receptors derive from a man between 50 and 59 years old who received an inactivated influenza vaccine.

This clonotype showed up just a few times. Mismatch with germline at one junction end may stem from a read error. This chain connects TRBV29-1 to TRBJ2-5; 7 bases match TRBD1. This CDR3 comprises 11 residues. Germline V gives CDR1 SQVTM, CDR2 ANQGSEA. CDR3 nucleotide sequence: TGCAGCGTACAGGGGACCTCCAGAGTAGACTTC. It translates to CSVQGTSRVDF.

This clonotype appeared a few times. J is TRBJ2-3 and V is TRBV28, with 9 bases fitting TRBD1. This CDR3 comprises 18 residues. Trimming took 2 bases from V and 3 from J; bases not matched to a gene: 12. The V gene's germline CDR1 is MDHEN and CDR2 SYDVKM. CDR3 DNA: TGTGCCAGCAGTTTACGCTTTGGGTGGGACAGGGATACAGATACGCAGTATTTT. Translating it yields CASSLRFGWDRDTDTQYF.

This clonotype was detected ten times or more. The V call is TRBV9, the J call TRBJ1-1; D uncertain. The CDR3 sequence is 13 residues long. V was trimmed by 4 bases and J by 1 base, leaving 8 bases between them. Germline loops: CDR1 SGDLS, CDR2 YYNGEE. CDR3 amino acids: CASSPGSNTEAFF. For the CDR3, the DNA is TGTGCCAGCAGCCCCGGGTCGAACACTGAAGCTTTCTTT.

This clonotype was counted between two and nine times. The chain joins TRBV13 to TRBJ1-4; D gene ambiguous. Germline assignment: CDR1 PRHDT and CDR2 FYEKMQ (reference sequence). V dropped 0 bases and J dropped 6 bases, with 5 bases sitting between them. This CDR3 has 13 amino acids. CDR3 region: CASSLGGDEKLFF. The DNA of the CDR3 is TGTGCCAGCAGCTTAGGGGGAGATGAAAAACTGTTTTTT.

This clonotype occurred many times. This chain's CDR3 is CASSQDRGGSLNTQYF. The DNA of the CDR3 is TGCGCCAGCAGCCAAGATCGTGGCGGGAGTTTGAATACGCAGTATTTT. V is TRBV4-3 and J is TRBJ2-3; 7 nucleotides agree with TRBD2. This CDR3 comprises 16 residues. Per the germline V gene, CDR1 is LGHNA and CDR2 is YSLEER. With 0 bases clipped from V and 7 bases from J, the junction kept 10 bases outside the gene matches.

This clonotype has just a few counts. V usage is TRBV3-1 and J usage is TRBJ2-7; D call uncertain. The CDR3 consists of 14 residues. Trimming removed 0 bases from V and 3 bases from J, with 9 bases in between. CDR1 LGHDT and CDR2 YNNKEL come from the germline V gene (reference sequence). The CDR3 DNA sequence: TGTGCCAGCAGCCAAGATGTCAACAGCTACGAGCAGTACTTC. It encodes CASSQDVNSYEQYF.

The chain carries TRBV5-1 and TRBJ2-5, with D perhaps TRBD2 (5 bases). Germline V gene lookup returns CDR1 SGHRS and CDR2 YFSETQ. Deletions cut 0 bases from V and 5 bases from J, with 14 bases between. The CDR3 contains 15 residues. The CDR3 spells CASSLGSSNVETQYF. For the CDR3, the DNA is TGCGCCAGCAGCTTGGGGTCTAGCAATGTGGAGACCCAGTACTTC. Full variable domain (rest looked up from reference TRBV5-1 and TRBJ2-5): KAGVTQTPRYLIKTRGQQVTLSCSPISGHRSVSWYQQTPGQGLQFLFEYFSETQRNKGNFPGRFSGRQFSNSRSEMNVSTLELGDSALYLCASSLGSSNVETQYFGPGTRLLVL.

Of note for this clonotype: An end of the junction differs from the germline gene, which may be a read error. The J gene is TRBJ1-3, the V gene TRBV20-1; D uncertain. Germline loops: CDR1 DFQATT, CDR2 SNEGSKA (reference sequence). The CDR3 contains 12 residues. CDR3 nucleotide sequence: TGCAGTGCCAGAGGACTTATAAACACCATATATTTT. It encodes CSARGLINTIYF.

In its sample, this clonotype was seen many times. The chain has TRBV5-1 and TRBJ2-2; 10 nucleotides align to TRBD1. The V gene end was trimmed by 4 bases and the J gene end by 5 bases; junction bases not matched to a gene: 5. The CDR3 contains 15 residues. CDR1 and CDR2 (germline): SGHRS, YFSETQ. The CDR3 DNA sequence: TGCGCCAGCAGCCCGTGGGACAGGGGAACCGGGGAGCTGTTTTTT. Protein sequence: CASSPWDRGTGELFF.

This chain connects TRBV7-6 to TRBJ2-1; 8 bases align to TRBD1. J lost 1 base, V lost 5 bases, and 19 bases had no gene match. The CDR3 length is 20 residues. CDR1 is SGHVS and CDR2 is FNYEAQ in the germline V gene. In DNA form, the CDR3 reads TGTGCCAGCAGCCAATTAAAACCCCAGGGGGCTCATGGGTCCTACAATGAGCAGTTCTTC. Translating gives CASSQLKPQGAHGSYNEQFF.

This clonotype was counted a few times. The chain is built from TRBV5-1 and TRBJ1-1; the match to TRBD1 covers 8 bases. V gave up 5 bases and J gave up 2 bases; unmatched junction bases: 8. This CDR3 region has 15 residues. The germline V gene encodes CDR1 SGHRS and CDR2 YFSETQ. CDR3 sequence: CASRHRQGSNTEAFF. CDR3 sequence (DNA): TGCGCCAGCAGACATCGACAGGGGTCAAACACTGAAGCTTTCTTT.

A few counts support this clonotype. This chain connects TRBV7-9 to TRBJ2-1, with TRBD2 as a possible D gene (5 bases). From germline, CDR1 is SEHNR and CDR2 FQNEAQ (reference sequence). The CDR3 is 15 amino acids. Trimming stripped 7 bases from V and 4 bases from J, with 17 bases between. CDR3 protein: CASNPQESGYNEQFF. For the CDR3, the DNA is TGTGCCAGCAACCCCCAGGAGTCGGGGTACAATGAGCAGTTCTTC.

This clonotype was seen more than once but under ten times. The rearrangement joins TRBV7-2 to TRBJ2-7; D unresolved. Germline V gene lookup returns CDR1 SGHTA and CDR2 FQGNSA. V was cut by 1 base and J by 5 bases, with 15 bases left in between. The CDR3 consists of 15 residues. CDR3 loop: CASSLGMQAGDEQYF. CDR3 DNA sequence: TGTGCCAGCAGCTTAGGAATGCAGGCAGGCGACGAGCAGTACTTC.

The chain carries TRBV5-1 and TRBJ1-4; TRBD1 matches at 8 bases. V dropped 0 bases and J dropped 7; count of bases not matched to a gene: 8. The CDR3 is 16 amino acids. The germline V gene has CDR1 SGHRS and CDR2 YFSETQ. CDR3 protein: CASSLGQGMRGEKLFF. In DNA form, the CDR3 reads TGCGCCAGCAGCTTGGGACAGGGGATGCGTGGTGAAAAACTGTTTTTT.

This clonotype was seen only a few times. V gene TRBV5-1 combines with J gene TRBJ2-3, with D perhaps TRBD2 (5 bases). Trimming removed 4 bases at V and 4 bases at J, with 16 bases between. The CDR3 runs to 15 residues. The germline V gene has CDR1 SGHRS and CDR2 YFSETQ. CDR3 in amino acids: CASSLDGRRADTQYF. The CDR3 DNA reads as TGCGCCAGCAGCCTTGATGGACGGCGGGCAGATACGCAGTATTTT.

V is TRBV29-1 and J is TRBJ2-4, with 11 bases fitting TRBD1. Germline V gene sequence: CDR1 SQVTM, CDR2 ANQGSEA. CDR3 size: 14 residues. The V gene end was trimmed by 6 bases and the J gene end by 8 bases; junction bases not matched to a gene: 9. For the CDR3, the DNA is TGCAGCGTCCGCAGGACAGGGGGCGATGACATTCAGTACTTC. It yields the protein CSVRRTGGDDIQYF.

The rearrangement links TRBV24-1 to TRBJ2-3; 7 bases line up with TRBD1. This CDR3 spans 13 amino acids. The V gene's germline CDR1 is KGHDR and CDR2 SFDVKD. The trim removed 5 bases at V and 6 bases at J, leaving 4 bases unmatched. CDR3 loop: CATSVPGGDTQYF. The CDR3 DNA sequence: TGTGCCACCAGTGTTCCAGGGGGTGATACGCAGTATTTT.

The rearrangement joins TRBV15 to TRBJ2-2; D uncertain. The CDR3 is 15 residues long. CDR1 and CDR2 from the germline V gene are LNHNV and YYDKDF (reference sequence). The V and J ends lost 4 bases and 6 bases respectively, with 15 bases between them. The CDR3 reads CATSTEFPEAGELFF. For the CDR3, the DNA is TGTGCCACCAGCACGGAGTTCCCGGAAGCCGGGGAGCTGTTTTTT.

This chain joins TRBV4-3 and TRBJ1-5; D gene uncertain. The germline CDR1 and CDR2 sequences are LGHNA and YSLEER. V lost 5 bases and J 1 base, leaving 18 bases between the germline ends. The length of the CDR3 is 17 residues. DNA of the CDR3: TGCGCCAGCAGCTTTCATCGGGCCCGCCTGAGCAATCAGCCCCAGCATTTT. Its protein product is CASSFHRARLSNQPQHF.

V and J are TRBV12-3 or TRBV12-4 and TRBJ1-6; 8 bases align to TRBD1. The CDR3 covers 15 residues. After removal of 8 bases from V and 8 bases from J, the junction contained 11 bases not matched to a gene. Written as DNA, the CDR3 is TGTGCCAGCCGGGCAGGGGGCTCAGTAGATTCACCCCTCCACTTT. It yields the protein CASRAGGSVDSPLHF.

J is TRBJ2-1 and V is TRBV28; D not resolved. The V end lost 5 bases, the J end lost 8 bases, and 10 bases lay between the germline ends. The CDR3 runs to 12 residues. Germline-derived CDR1 and CDR2 are MDHEN and SYDVKM. DNA for the CDR3: TGTGCCAGCAGTGTCTTGGGGTATGAGCAGTTCTTC. It specifies CASSVLGYEQFF.

The rearrangement joins TRBV3-1 to TRBJ2-1; D is perhaps TRBD2 (5 bases). Between the trimmed V and J ends, which lost 0 bases and 0 bases, there was a span of 9 bases. The CDR3 is 16 residues long. Germline V gene sequence: CDR1 LGHDT, CDR2 YNNKEL (reference sequence). The CDR3 reads CASSQERGSSYNEQFF. CDR3 DNA: TGTGCCAGCAGCCAAGAACGGGGAAGCTCCTACAATGAGCAGTTCTTC.

This clonotype has a handful of counts. The CDR3 reads CASSYSWYNEQFF. As DNA, the CDR3 is TGTGCCAGCAGTTACTCGTGGTACAATGAGCAGTTCTTC. The J gene is TRBJ2-1, the V gene TRBV6-2 or TRBV6-3; D is uncertain. Germline CDR1 MNHEY, CDR2 SVGEGT. CDR3 length: 13 residues. V was shortened by 0 bases and J by 4 bases, with 4 bases between the two germline ends.

This clonotype was recorded at least ten times. V gene TRBV20-1 combines with J gene TRBJ2-3, with TRBD2 matching over 9 bases. The CDR3 length is 15 residues. Unmatched junction bases numbered 8, after V lost 5 bases and J lost 2 bases. CDR1 is DFQATT and CDR2 is SNEGSKA in the germline V gene (reference sequence). Here the CDR3 DNA reads TGCAGTGCTTTTCAGACTAGCGGTAACACAGATACGCAGTATTTT. Translating gives CSAFQTSGNTDTQYF.

In its sample, this clonotype was seen a few times. The J gene is TRBJ2-7, the V gene TRBV11-2, with D possibly TRBD1 on 6 matching bases. Trimming took 7 bases from V and 3 from J, leaving 19 bases between them. The CDR3 extends over 15 amino acids. Germline V gene data show CDR1 as SGHAT and CDR2 as FQNNGV. The CDR3 here is CASIKESRGNYEQYF. The CDR3 bases are TGTGCCAGCATAAAGGAGAGCAGGGGTAACTACGAGCAGTACTTC.